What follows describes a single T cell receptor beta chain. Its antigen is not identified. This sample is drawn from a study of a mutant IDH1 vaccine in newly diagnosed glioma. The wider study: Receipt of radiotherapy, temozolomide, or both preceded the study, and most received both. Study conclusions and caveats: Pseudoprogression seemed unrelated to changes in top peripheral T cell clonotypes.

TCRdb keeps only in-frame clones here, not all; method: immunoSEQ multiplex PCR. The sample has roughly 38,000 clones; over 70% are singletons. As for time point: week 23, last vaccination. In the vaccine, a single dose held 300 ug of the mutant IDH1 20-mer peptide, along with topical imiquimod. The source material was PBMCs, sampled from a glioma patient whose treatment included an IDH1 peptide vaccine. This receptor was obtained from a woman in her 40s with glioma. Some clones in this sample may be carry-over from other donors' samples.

For the CDR3, the DNA is TGTGCCAGCAGTCGAACTCCGGGACTAGCGGGCAATGAGCAGTTCTTC. Translated: CASSRTPGLAGNEQFF. The V call is TRBV14, the J call TRBJ2-1, with 12 bases aligning to TRBD2. CDR3 length equals 16 residues. Germline V gene lookup returns CDR1 SGHDN and CDR2 FVKESK. The V and J ends lost 6 bases and 6 bases, in that order; junction bases with no gene match: 9.